In this sample, the clone carrying this TCR beta chain turned up once. Antigen unknown. The sample comes from a study of graft-versus-host responses after intestinal transplantation. Study observations and caveats: The authors found GvH clones in recipient marrow, some appearing first in ileum or blood. After transplant, early declines in HvG clones were associated with peak levels of circulating GvH clones.

The germline V gene encodes CDR1 GTSNPN and CDR2 SVGIG (reference sequence). After removal of 8 bases from V and 9 bases from J, the junction contained 14 bases not matched to a gene. This CDR3 spans 14 amino acids. TCRdb keeps only in-frame clones here, not all; method: immunoSEQ multiplex PCR. The sample lists more than 25,000 clones, around 80% seen once, with around 0.7% in the top ten. The input for sequencing was unstimulated CD4+ T cells sorted from spleen or lymph node cells, taken before intestinal transplant. The receptor comes from a human donor who received an intestinal transplant. The chain employs TRBV30 and TRBJ2-3; 10 bases line up with TRBD1. The CDR3 sequence is CAGQSAGTGATQYF. CDR3 DNA sequence: TGTGCCGGACAAAGCGCCGGGACAGGGGCCACGCAGTATTTT. Supplemented by reference TRBV30 and TRBJ2-3, the full variable domain reads SQTIHQWPATLVQPVGSPLSLECTVEGTSNPNLYWYRQAAGRGLQLLFYSVGIGQISSEVPQNLSASRPQDRQFILSSKKLLLSDSGFYLCAGQSAGTGATQYFGPGTRLTVL.